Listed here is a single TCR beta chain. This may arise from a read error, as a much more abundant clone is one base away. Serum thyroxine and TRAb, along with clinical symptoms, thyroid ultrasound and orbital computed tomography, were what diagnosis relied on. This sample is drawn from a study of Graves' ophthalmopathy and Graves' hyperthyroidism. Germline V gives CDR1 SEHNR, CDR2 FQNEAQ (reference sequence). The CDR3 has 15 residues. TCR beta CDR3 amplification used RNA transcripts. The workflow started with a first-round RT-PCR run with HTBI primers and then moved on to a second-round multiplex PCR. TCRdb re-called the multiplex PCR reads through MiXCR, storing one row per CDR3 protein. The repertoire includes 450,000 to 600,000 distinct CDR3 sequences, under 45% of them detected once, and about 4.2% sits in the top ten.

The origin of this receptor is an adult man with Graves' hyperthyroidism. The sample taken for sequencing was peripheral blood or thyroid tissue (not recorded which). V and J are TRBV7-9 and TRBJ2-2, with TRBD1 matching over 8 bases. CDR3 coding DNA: TGTGCCAGCAGCTTTTGGACAGGGAACACCAGGGAGCTGTTTTTT. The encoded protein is CASSFWTGNTRELFF.